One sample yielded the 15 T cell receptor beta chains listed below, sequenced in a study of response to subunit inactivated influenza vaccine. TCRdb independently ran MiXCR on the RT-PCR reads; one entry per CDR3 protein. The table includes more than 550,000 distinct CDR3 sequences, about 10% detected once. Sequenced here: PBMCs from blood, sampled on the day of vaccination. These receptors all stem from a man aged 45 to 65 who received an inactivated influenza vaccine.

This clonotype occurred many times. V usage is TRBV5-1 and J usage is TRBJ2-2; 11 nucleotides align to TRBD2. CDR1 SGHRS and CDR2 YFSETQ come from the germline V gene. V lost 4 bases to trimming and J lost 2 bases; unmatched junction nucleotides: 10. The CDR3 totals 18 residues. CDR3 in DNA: TGCGCCAGCAGCCCCTTTCCCCTAGCGGGGGGCAACACCGGGGAGCTGTTTTTT. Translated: CASSPFPLAGGNTGELFF.

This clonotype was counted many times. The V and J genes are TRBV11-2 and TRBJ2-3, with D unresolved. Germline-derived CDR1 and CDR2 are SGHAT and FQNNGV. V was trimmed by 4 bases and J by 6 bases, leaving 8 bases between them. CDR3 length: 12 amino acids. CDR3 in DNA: TGTGCCAGCAGCTCGAGTGTGGATACGCAGTATTTT. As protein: CASSSSVDTQYF. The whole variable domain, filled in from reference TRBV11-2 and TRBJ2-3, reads EAGVAQSPRYKIIEKRQSVAFWCNPISGHATLYWYQQILGQGPKLLIQFQNNGVVDDSQLPKDRFSAERLKGVDSTLKIQPAKLEDSAVYLCASSSSVDTQYFGPGTRLTVL.

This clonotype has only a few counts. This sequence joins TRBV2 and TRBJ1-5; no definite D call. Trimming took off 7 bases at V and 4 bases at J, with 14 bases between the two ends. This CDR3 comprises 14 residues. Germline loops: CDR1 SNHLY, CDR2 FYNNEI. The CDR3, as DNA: TGTGCCAGCACTAGAAGGGCGTTGAATCAGCCCCAGCATTTT. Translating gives CASTRRALNQPQHF.

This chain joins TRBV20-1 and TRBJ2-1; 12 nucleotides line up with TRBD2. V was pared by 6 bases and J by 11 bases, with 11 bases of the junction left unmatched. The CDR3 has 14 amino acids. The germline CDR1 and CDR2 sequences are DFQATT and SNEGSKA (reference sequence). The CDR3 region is CSARTGTSGLQQFF. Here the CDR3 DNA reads TGCAGTGCCAGGACCGGGACTAGCGGGTTACAGCAGTTCTTC.

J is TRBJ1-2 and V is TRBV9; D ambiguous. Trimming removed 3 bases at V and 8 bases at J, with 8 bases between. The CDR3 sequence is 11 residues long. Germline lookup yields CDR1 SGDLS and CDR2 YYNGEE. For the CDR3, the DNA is TGTGCCAGCAGCGACGCAGGCGGCTACACCTTC. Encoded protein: CASSDAGGYTF.

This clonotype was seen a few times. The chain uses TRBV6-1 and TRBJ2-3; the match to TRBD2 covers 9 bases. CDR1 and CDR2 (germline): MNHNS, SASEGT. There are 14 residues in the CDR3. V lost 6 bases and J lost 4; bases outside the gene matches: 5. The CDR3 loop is CASRSGGPPDTQYF. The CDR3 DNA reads TGTGCCAGCAGAAGCGGGGGGCCCCCAGATACGCAGTATTTT.

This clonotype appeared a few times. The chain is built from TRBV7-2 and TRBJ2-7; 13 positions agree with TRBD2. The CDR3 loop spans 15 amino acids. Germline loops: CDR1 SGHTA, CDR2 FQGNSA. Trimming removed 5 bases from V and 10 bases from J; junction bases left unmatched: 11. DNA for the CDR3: TGTGCCAGCAGCCCGGCGTGGACTAGCGGGAGCCCTCAGTACTTC. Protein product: CASSPAWTSGSPQYF.

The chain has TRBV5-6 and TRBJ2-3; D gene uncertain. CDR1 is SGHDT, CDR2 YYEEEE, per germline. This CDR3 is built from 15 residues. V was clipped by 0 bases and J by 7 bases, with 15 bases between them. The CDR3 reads CASSLAPDSIYTQYF. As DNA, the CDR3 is TGTGCCAGCAGCTTGGCCCCCGATAGCATATATACGCAGTATTTT.

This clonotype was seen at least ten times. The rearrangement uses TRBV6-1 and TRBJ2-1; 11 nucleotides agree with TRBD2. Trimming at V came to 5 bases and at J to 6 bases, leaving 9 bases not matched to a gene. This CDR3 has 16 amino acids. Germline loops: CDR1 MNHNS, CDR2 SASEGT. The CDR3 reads CASSRPTSGASNEQFF. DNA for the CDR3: TGTGCCAGCAGTCGCCCGACTAGCGGGGCCTCCAATGAGCAGTTCTTC.

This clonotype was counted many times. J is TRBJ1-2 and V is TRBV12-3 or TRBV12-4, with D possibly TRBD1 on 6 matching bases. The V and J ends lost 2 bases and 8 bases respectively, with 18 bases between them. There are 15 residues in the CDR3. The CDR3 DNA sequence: TGTGCCAGCAGTTTATACAGCCGACAGGCAGGCGGCTACACCTTC. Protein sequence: CASSLYSRQAGGYTF.

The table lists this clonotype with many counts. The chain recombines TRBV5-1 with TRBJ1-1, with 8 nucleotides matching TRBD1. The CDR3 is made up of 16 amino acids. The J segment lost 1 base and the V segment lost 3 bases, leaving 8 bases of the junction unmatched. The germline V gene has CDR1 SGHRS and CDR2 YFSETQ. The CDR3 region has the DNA TGCGCCAGCAGCTCACCCAGGGGGCTCGCGAACACTGAAGCTTTCTTT. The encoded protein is CASSSPRGLANTEAFF.

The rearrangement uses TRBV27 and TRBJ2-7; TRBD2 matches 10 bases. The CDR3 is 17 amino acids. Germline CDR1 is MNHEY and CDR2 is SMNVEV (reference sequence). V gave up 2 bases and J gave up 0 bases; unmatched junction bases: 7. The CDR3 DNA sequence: TGTGCCAGCAGTTTACTTTGGGCTAGCGGGGGCTCCTACGAGCAGTACTTC. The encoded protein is CASSLLWASGGSYEQYF.

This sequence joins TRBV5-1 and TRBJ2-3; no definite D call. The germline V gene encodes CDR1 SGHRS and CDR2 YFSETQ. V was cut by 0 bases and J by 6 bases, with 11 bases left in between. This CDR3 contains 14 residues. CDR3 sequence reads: CASSLDGSSDTQYF. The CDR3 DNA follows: TGCGCCAGCAGCTTGGATGGTTCTTCGGATACGCAGTATTTT. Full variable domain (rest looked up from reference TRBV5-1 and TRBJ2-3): KAGVTQTPRYLIKTRGQQVTLSCSPISGHRSVSWYQQTPGQGLQFLFEYFSETQRNKGNFPGRFSGRQFSNSRSEMNVSTLELGDSALYLCASSLDGSSDTQYFGPGTRLTVL.

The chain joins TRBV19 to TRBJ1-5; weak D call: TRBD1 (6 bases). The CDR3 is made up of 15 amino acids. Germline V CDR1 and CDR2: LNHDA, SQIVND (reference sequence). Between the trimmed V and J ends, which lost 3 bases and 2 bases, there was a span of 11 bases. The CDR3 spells CASSILAGGNQPQHF. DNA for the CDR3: TGTGCCAGTAGTATCCTGGCAGGGGGCAATCAGCCCCAGCATTTT.

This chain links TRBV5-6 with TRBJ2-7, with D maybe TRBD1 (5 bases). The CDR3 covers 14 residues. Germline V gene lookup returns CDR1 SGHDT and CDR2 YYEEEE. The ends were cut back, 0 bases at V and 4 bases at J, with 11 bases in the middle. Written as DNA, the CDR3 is TGTGCCAGCAGCTTGGATCAGGGTGGTTACGAGCAGTACTTC. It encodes CASSLDQGGYEQYF.